This T cell receptor beta chain was obtained from a study of cytomegalovirus exposure and HLA in healthy donors. PCR was performed using 60 Vbeta and 13 Jbeta primers. This table comes from immunoSEQ multiplex PCR, and its TCRdb copy is limited to in-frame clones, with some not included. This table has approximately 160,000 clones, 68% appearing once. V dropped 5 bases and J dropped 0; count of bases not matched to a gene: 4. Germline CDR1 and CDR2: KGHSH and LQKENI. The CDR3 has 16 amino acids. Sequencing was performed on PBMCs. This chain connects TRBV18 to TRBJ1-4, with 9 bases fitting TRBD1. The TCR comes from a woman aged 35 to 49 in good health and CMV-seropositive. This CDR3 is CASSSGQGPTNEKLFF. CDR3 sequence (DNA): TGTGCCAGCTCATCCGGACAGGGGCCAACTAATGAAAAACTGTTTTTT.